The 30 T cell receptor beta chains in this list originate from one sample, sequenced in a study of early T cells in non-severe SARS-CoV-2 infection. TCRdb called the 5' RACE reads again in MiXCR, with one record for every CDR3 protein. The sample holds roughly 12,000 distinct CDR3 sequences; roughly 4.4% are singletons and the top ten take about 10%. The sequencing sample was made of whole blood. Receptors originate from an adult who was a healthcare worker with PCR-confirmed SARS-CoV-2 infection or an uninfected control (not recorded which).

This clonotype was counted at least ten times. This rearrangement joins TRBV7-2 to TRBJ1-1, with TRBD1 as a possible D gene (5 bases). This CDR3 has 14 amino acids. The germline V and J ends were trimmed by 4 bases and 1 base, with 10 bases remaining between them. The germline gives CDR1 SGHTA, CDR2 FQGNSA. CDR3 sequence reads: CASSWAGRNTEAFF. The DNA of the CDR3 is TGTGCCAGCAGCTGGGCGGGACGGAACACTGAAGCTTTCTTT.

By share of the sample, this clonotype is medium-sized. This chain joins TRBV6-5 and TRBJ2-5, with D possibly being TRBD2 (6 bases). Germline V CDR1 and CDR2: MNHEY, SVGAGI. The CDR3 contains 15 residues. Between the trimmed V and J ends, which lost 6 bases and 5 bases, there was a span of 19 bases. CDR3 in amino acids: CASSPSRARGETQYF. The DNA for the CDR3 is TGTGCCAGCAGCCCCTCGAGGGCCCGGGGGGAGACCCAGTACTTC.

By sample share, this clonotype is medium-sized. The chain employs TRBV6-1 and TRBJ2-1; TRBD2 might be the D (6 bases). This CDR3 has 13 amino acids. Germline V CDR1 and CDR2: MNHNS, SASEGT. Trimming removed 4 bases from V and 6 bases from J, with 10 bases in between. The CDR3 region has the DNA TGTGCCAGCAGTGGCCTTAGCGGCAATGAGCAGTTCTTC. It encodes CASSGLSGNEQFF.

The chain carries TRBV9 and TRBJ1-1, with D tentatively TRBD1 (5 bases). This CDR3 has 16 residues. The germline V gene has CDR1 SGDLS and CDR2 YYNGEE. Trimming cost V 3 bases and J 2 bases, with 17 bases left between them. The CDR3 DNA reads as TGTGCCAGCAGCGCAACCACGGGACCTTTCAACACTGAAGCTTTCTTT. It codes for CASSATTGPFNTEAFF.

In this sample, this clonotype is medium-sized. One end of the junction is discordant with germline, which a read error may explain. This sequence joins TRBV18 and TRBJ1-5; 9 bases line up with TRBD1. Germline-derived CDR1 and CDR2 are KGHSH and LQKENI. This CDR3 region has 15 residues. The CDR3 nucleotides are TGTGCCAGCTCAGCACCTGGGACAGGGAAACAGCCCCAGCATTTT. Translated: CASSAPGTGKQPQHF.

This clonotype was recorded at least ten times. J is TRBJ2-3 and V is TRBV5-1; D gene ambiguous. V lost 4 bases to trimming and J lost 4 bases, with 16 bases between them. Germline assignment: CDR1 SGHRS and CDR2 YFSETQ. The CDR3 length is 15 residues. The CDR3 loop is CASSRLGAVADTQYF. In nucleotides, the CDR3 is TGCGCCAGCAGCCGTCTTGGAGCCGTTGCAGATACGCAGTATTTT.

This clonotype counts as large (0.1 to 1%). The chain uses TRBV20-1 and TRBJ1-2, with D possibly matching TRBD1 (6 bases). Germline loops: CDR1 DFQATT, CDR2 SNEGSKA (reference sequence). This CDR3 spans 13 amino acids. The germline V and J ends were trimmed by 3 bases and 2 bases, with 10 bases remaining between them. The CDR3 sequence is CSARITGNYGYTF. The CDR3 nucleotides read TGCAGTGCTAGGATAACAGGGAACTATGGCTACACCTTC.

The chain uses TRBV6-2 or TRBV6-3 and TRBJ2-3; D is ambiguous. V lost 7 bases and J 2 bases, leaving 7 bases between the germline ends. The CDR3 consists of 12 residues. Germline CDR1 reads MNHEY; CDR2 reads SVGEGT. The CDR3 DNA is TGTGCCAGCAAGAGGAACACAGATACGCAGTATTTT. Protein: CASKRNTDTQYF.

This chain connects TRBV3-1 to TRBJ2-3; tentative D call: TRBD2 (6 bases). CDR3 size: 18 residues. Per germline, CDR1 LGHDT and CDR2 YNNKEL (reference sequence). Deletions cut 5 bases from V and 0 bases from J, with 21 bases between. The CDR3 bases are TGTGCCAGCAGCTTAGCTATATTTGGGGGGACTAGCACAGATACGCAGTATTTT. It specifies CASSLAIFGGTSTDTQYF.

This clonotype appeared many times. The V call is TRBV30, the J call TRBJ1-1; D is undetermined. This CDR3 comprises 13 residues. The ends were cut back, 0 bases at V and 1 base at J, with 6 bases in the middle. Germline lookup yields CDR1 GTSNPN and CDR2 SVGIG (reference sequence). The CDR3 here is CAWSVIRNTEAFF. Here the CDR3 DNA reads TGTGCCTGGAGTGTAATAAGGAACACTGAAGCTTTCTTT. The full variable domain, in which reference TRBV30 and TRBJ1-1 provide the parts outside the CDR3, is SQTIHQWPATLVQPVGSPLSLECTVEGTSNPNLYWYRQAAGRGLQLLFYSVGIGQISSEVPQNLSASRPQDRQFILSSKKLLLSDSGFYLCAWSVIRNTEAFFGQGTRLTVV.

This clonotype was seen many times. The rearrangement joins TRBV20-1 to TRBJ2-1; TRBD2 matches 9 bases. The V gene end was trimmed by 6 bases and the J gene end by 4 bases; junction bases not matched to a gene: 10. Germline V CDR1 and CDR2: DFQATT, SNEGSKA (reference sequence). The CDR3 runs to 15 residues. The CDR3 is CSARRAGGLYNEQFF. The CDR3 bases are TGCAGTGCCCGTCGGGCGGGGGGGCTTTACAATGAGCAGTTCTTC.

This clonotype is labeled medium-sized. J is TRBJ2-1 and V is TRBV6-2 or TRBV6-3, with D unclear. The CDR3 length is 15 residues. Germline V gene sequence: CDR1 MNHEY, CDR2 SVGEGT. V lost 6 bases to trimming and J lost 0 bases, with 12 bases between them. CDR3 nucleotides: TGTGCCAGCAGACGGACGGTGAGCTCCTACAATGAGCAGTTCTTC. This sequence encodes CASRRTVSSYNEQFF.

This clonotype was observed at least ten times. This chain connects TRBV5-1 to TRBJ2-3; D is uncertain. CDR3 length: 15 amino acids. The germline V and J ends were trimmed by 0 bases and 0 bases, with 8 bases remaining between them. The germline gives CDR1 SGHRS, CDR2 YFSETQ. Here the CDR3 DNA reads TGCGCCAGCAGCTTGGGAGGTACTAGCACAGATACGCAGTATTTT. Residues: CASSLGGTSTDTQYF.

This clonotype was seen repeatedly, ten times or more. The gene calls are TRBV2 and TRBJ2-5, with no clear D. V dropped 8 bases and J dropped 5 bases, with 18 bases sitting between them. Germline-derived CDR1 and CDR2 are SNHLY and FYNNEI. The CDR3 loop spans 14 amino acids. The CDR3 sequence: CASGILGIGETQYF. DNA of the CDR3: TGTGCCAGCGGGATTCTGGGTATCGGGGAGACCCAGTACTTC.

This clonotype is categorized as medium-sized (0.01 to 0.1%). In nucleotides, the CDR3 is TGTGCCAGCAGCCCGGACTATTCAGATACGCAGTATTTT. Protein sequence: CASSPDYSDTQYF. The chain joins TRBV7-2 to TRBJ2-3; D might be TRBD2 (6 bases). The V gene's germline CDR1 is SGHTA and CDR2 FQGNSA. Trimming cost V 5 bases and J 4 bases, with 10 bases left between them. CDR3 length: 13 amino acids.

The CDR3 DNA follows: TGTGCCAGCTCACCCAGGACAACCCTGAACACTGAAGCTTTCTTT. Translated, it gives CASSPRTTLNTEAFF. This sequence joins TRBV18 and TRBJ1-1, with D perhaps TRBD1 (5 bases). Per the germline V gene, CDR1 is KGHSH and CDR2 is LQKENI. V shed 3 bases and J shed 0 bases, with 11 bases lying between them. The CDR3 length is 15 residues.

The CDR3 DNA sequence: TGTGCCAGCACCTCCCAGGGGGGTCGAGCCGATGAGCAGTTCTTC. Protein sequence: CASTSQGGRADEQFF. This chain links TRBV7-2 with TRBJ2-1, with D perhaps matching TRBD1 (7 bases). V was clipped by 7 bases and J by 8 bases, with 21 bases between them. The CDR3 consists of 15 residues. Germline assignment: CDR1 SGHTA and CDR2 FQGNSA.

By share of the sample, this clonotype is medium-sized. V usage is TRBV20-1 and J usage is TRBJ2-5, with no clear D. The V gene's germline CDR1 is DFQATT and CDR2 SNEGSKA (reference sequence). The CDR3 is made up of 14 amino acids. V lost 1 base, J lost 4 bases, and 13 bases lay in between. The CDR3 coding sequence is TGCAGTGCTAGAGTCGGGCGGTCCAGAGAGACCCAGTACTTC. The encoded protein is CSARVGRSRETQYF.

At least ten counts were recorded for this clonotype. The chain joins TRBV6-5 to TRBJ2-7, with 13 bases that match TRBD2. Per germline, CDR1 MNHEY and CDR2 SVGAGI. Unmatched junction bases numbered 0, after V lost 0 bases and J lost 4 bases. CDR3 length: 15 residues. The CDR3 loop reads CASSYSTSGGYEQYF. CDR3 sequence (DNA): TGTGCCAGCAGTTACTCGACTAGCGGGGGGTACGAGCAGTACTTC.

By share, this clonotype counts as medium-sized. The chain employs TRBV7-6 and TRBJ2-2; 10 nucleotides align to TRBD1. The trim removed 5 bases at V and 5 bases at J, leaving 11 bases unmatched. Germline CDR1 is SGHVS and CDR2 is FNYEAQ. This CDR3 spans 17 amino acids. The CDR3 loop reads CASSNRDRGLGTGELFF. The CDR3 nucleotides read TGTGCCAGCAGCAACCGGGACAGGGGATTGGGAACCGGGGAGCTGTTTTTT.

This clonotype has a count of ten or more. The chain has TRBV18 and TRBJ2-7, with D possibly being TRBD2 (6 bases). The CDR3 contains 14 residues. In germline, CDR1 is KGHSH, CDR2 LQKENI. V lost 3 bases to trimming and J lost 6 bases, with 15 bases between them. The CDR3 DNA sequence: TGTGCCAGCTCACCCGGTGGGGCCGGGGGCGAGCAGTACTTC. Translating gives CASSPGGAGGEQYF.

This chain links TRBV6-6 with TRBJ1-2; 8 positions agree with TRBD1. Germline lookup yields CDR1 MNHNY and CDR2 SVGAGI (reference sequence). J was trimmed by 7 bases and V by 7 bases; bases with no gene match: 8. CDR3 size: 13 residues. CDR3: CASTRDRLFGYTF. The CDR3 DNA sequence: TGTGCCAGCACCCGGGACAGGTTGTTTGGCTACACCTTC.

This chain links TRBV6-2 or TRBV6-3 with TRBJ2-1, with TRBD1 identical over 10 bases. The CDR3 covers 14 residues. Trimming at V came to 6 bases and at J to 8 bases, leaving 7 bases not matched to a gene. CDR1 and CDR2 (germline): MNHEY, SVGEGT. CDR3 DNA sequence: TGTGCCAGCAGCCGCAGGACAGGGGGGTATGAGCAGTTCTTC. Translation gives CASSRRTGGYEQFF.

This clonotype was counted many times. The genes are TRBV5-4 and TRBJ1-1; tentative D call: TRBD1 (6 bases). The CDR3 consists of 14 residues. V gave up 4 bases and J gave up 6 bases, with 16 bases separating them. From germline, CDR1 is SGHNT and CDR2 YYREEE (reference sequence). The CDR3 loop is CASSLGQPASEAFF. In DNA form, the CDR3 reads TGTGCCAGCAGCCTGGGACAACCGGCGTCTGAAGCTTTCTTT. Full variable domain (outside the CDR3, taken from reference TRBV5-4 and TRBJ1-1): ETGVTQSPTHLIKTRGQQVTLRCSSQSGHNTVSWYQQALGQGPQFIFQYYREEENGRGNFPPRFSGLQFPNYSSELNVNALELDDSALYLCASSLGQPASEAFFGQGTRLTVV.

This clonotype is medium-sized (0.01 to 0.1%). The CDR3 DNA is TGTGCCAGCAGCCCTGGGACAGCGGGACCTACGACCCACTACGAGCAGTACTTC. Translation: CASSPGTAGPTTHYEQYF. The rearrangement links TRBV7-8 to TRBJ2-7; TRBD1 or TRBD2 may be the D gene (7 bases each). CDR1 SGHVS and CDR2 FQNEAQ come from the germline V gene. V shed 5 bases and J shed 3 bases, with 26 bases lying between them. The CDR3 is 18 residues long.

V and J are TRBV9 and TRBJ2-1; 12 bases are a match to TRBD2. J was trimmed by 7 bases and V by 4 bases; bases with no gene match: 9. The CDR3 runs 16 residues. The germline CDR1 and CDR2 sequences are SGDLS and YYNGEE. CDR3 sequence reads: CASSITLAGGGNEQFF. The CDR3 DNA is TGTGCCAGCAGCATAACACTAGCGGGGGGCGGAAATGAGCAGTTCTTC.

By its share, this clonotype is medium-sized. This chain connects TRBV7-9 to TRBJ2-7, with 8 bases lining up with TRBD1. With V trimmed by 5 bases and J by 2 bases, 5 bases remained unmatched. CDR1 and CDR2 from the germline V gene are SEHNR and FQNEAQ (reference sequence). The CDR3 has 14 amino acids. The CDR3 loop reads CASSPMDRAYEQYF. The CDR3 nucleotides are TGTGCCAGCAGCCCTATGGACAGGGCCTACGAGCAGTACTTC.

CDR3 region: CAWTAGGPEAFF. The CDR3 bases are TGTGCCTGGACTGCGGGGGGGCCTGAAGCTTTCTTT. The V call is TRBV30, the J call TRBJ1-1, with D possibly TRBD1 on 6 matching bases. The CDR3 spans 12 residues. V was trimmed by 4 bases and J by 6 bases, leaving 12 bases between them. Germline lookup yields CDR1 GTSNPN and CDR2 SVGIG (reference sequence).

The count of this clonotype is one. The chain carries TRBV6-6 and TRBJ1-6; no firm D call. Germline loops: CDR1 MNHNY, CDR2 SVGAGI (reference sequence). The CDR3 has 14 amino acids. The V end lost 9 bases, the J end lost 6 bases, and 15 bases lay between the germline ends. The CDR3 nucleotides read TGTGCCAGTAGCAAGGACGGCGCTAATTCACCCCTCCACTTT. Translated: CASSKDGANSPLHF.

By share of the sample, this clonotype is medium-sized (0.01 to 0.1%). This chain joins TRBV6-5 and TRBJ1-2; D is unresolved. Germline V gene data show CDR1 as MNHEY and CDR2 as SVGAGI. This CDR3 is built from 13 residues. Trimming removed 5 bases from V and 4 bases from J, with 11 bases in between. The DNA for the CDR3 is TGTGCCAGCAGTACAACCGGGCCCTATGGCTACACCTTC. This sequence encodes CASSTTGPYGYTF.